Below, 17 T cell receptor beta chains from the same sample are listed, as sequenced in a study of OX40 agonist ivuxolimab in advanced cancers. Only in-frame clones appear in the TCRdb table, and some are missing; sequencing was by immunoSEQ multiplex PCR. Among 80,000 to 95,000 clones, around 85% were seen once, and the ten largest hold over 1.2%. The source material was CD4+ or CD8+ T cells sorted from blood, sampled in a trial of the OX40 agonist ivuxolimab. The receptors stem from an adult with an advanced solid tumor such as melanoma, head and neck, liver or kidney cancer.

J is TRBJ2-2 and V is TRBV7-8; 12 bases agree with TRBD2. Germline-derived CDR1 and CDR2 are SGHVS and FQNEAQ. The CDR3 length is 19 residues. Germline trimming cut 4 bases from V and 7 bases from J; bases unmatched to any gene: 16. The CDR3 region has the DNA TGTGCCAGCAGCTCACCGGGACTAGCGGGCAAAGGAAGGGTCGGGGAGCTGTTTTTT. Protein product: CASSSPGLAGKGRVGELFF.

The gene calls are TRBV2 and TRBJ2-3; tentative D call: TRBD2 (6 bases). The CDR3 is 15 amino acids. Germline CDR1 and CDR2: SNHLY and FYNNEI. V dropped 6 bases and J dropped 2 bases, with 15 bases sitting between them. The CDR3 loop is CASSVGLGDTDTQYF. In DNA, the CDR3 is TGTGCCAGCAGCGTGGGACTTGGGGACACAGATACGCAGTATTTT.

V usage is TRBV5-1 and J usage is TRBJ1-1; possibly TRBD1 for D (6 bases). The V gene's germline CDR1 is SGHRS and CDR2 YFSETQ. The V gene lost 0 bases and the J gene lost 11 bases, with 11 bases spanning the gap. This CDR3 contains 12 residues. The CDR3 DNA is TGCGCCAGCAGCTTGGACAGGGTGGTTGCTTTCTTT. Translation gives CASSLDRVVAFF.

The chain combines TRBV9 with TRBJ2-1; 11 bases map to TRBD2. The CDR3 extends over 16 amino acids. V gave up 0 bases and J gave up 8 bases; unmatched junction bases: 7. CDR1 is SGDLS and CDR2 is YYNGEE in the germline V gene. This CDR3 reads CASSVGISGGAHEQFF. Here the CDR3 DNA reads TGTGCCAGCAGCGTAGGAATTAGCGGGGGGGCACATGAGCAGTTCTTC. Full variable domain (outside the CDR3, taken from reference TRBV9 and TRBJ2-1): DSGVTQTPKHLITATGQRVTLRCSPRSGDLSVYWYQQSLDQGLQFLIQYYNGEERAKGNILERFSAQQFPDLHSELNLSSLELGDSALYFCASSVGISGGAHEQFFGPGTRLTVL.

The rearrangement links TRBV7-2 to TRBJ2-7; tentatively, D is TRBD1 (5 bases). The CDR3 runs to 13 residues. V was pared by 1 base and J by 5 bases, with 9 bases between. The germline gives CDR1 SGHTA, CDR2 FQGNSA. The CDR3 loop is CASSLGRVDEQYF. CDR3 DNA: TGTGCCAGCAGCTTAGGCAGGGTCGACGAGCAGTACTTC.

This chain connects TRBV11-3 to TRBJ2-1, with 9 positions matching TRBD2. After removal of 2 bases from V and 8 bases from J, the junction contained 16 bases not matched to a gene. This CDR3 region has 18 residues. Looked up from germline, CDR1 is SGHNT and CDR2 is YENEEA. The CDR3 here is CASSLTQIAGAPGDEQFF. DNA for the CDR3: TGTGCCAGCAGCTTAACACAGATAGCGGGAGCCCCAGGAGATGAGCAGTTCTTC.

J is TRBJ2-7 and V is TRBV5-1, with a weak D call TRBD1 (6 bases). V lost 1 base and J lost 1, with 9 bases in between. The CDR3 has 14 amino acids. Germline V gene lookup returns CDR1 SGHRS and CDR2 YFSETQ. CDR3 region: CASSLPGQSYEQYF. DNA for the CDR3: TGCGCCAGCAGCTTGCCCGGACAGTCCTACGAGCAGTACTTC.

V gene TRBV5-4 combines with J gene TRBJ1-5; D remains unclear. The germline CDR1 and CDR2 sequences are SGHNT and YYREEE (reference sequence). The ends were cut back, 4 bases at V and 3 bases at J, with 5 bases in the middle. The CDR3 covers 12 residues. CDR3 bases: TGTGCCAGCAGCCAGGACAATCAGCCCCAGCATTTT. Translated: CASSQDNQPQHF. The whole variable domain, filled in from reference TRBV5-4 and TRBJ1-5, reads ETGVTQSPTHLIKTRGQQVTLRCSSQSGHNTVSWYQQALGQGPQFIFQYYREEENGRGNFPPRFSGLQFPNYSSELNVNALELDDSALYLCASSQDNQPQHFGDGTRLSIL.

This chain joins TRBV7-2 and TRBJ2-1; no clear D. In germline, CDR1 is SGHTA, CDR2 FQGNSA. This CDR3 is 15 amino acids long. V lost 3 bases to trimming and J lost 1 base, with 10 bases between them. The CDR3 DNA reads TGTGCCAGCAGCTTGGCACCCTTGTCCTACAATGAGCAGTTCTTC. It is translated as CASSLAPLSYNEQFF.

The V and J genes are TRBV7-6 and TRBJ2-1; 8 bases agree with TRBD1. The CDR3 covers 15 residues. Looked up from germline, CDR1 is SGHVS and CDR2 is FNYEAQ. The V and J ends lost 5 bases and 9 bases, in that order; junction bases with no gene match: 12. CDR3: CASSRDRSVMGEQFF. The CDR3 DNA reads TGTGCCAGCAGCCGGGACAGGTCGGTTATGGGTGAGCAGTTCTTC.

In DNA form, the CDR3 reads TGTGCCAGCAGTTGGGGGAGCACTGAAGCTTTCTTT. This codes for CASSWGSTEAFF. This chain connects TRBV6-5 to TRBJ1-1, with D possibly matching TRBD1 (5 bases). V was cut by 4 bases and J by 4 bases, with 7 bases left in between. The CDR3 covers 12 residues. The germline V gene has CDR1 MNHEY and CDR2 SVGAGI.

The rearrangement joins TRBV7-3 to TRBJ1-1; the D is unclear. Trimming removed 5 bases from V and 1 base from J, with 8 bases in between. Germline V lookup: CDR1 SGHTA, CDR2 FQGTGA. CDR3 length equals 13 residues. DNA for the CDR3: TGTGCCAGCAGCCTCGACCCGAACACTGAAGCTTTCTTT. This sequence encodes CASSLDPNTEAFF.

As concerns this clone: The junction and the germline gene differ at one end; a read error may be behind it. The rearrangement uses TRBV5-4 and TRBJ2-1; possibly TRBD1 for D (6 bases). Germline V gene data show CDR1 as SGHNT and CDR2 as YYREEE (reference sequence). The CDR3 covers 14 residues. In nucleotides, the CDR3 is TGCGCCAGCAGCCTGAGGGGGATCTACAATGAGCAGTTCTTC. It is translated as CASSLRGIYNEQFF.

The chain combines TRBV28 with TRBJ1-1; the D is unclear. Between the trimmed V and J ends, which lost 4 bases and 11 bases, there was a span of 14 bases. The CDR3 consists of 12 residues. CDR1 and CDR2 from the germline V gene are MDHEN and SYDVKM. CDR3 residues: CASSSLTRRAFF. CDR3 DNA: TGTGCCAGCAGTTCCCTAACCCGACGGGCTTTCTTT.

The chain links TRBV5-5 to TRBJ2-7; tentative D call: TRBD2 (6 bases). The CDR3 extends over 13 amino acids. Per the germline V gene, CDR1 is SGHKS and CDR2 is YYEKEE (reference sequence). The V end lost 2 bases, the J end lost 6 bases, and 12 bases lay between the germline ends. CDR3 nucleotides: TGTGCCAGCAGCTTCGCGGGAAACCGCGAGCAGTACTTC. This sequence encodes CASSFAGNREQYF.

DNA of the CDR3: TGCACCAGCAGCCAAGCGGGGACTAGCGTCTACAATGAGCAGTTCTTC. Its translation is CTSSQAGTSVYNEQFF. The chain employs TRBV1 and TRBJ2-1; the table gives TRBD2 as D, unverified against the DNA. TRBV1 represents a pseudogene. The CDR3 loop spans 16 amino acids.

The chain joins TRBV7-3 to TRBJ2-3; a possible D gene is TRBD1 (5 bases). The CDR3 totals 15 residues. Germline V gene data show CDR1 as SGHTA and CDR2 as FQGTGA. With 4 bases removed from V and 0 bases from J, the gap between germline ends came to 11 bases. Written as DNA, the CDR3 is TGTGCCAGCAGCTCAAAAACAGGAAGCACAGATACGCAGTATTTT. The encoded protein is CASSSKTGSTDTQYF.